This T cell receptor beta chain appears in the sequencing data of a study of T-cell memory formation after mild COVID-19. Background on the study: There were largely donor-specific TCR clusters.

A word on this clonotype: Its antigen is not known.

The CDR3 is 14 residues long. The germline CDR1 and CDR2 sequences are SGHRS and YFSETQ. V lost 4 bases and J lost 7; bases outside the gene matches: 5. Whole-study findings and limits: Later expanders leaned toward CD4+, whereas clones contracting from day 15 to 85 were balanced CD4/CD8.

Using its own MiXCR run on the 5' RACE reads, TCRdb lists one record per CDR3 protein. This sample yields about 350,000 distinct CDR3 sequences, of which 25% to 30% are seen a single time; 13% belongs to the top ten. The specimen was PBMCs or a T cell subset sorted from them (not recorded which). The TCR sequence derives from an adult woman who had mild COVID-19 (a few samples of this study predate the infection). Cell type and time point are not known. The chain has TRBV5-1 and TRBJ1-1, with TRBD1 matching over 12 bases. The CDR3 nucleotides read TGCGCCAGCAGCACGGGGACAGGGGGCATTGAAGCTTTCTTT. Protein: CASSTGTGGIEAFF.